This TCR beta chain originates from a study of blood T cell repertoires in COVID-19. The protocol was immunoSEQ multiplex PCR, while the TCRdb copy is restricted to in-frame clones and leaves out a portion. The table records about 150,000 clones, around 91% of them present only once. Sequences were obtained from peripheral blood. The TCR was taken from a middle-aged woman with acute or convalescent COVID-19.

DNA of the CDR3: TGCGCCAGCAGCCACCGAACGGGGTCTAACACCGGGGAGCTGTTTTTT. It codes for CASSHRTGSNTGELFF. The V call is TRBV4-1, the J call TRBJ2-2; perhaps TRBD2 as D (5 bases). Trimming shortened V by 3 bases and J by 2 bases, and 13 bases separated the two germline ends. Germline V gene lookup returns CDR1 MGHRA and CDR2 YSYEKL. This CDR3 has 16 residues.